This T cell receptor (beta chain) stems from a study of early T cells in non-severe SARS-CoV-2 infection. In the study overall: From unsorted whole blood, bulk RNA was sequenced, and the chains remained unpaired. Broader study findings: Matches to VDJdb favored anti-spike CD8 responses and missed private and CD4 specificities.

This clonotype was picked up a small number of times. Its antigen is unknown. Via MiXCR, TCRdb re-called the 5' RACE reads, giving one row per CDR3 protein. This table has over 30,000 distinct CDR3 sequences, about 7.4% appearing once. This CDR3 is 17 amino acids long. Between the trimmed V and J ends, which lost 5 bases and 1 base, there was a span of 20 bases. The V gene's germline CDR1 is SNHLY and CDR2 FYNNEI. This chain joins TRBV2 and TRBJ1-2, with D possibly being TRBD1 (6 bases). This receptor was taken from an adult who was a healthcare worker with PCR-confirmed SARS-CoV-2 infection or an uninfected control (not recorded which). Specimen: whole blood, collected at baseline. As DNA, the CDR3 is TGTGCCAGCAGTTTACAGGGTAACATCGGAGGTAACTATGGCTACACCTTC. This translates into CASSLQGNIGGNYGYTF.